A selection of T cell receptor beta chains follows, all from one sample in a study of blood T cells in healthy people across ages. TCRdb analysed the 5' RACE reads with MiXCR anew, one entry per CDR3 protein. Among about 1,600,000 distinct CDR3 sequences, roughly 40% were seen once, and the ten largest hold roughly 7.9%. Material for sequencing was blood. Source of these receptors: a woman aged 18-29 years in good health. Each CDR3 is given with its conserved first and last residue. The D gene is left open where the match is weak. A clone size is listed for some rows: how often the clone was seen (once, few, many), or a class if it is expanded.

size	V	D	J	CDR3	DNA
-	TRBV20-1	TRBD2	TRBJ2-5	CMGTSAVPNEQYF	TGCATGGGAACTAGCGCCGTCCCAAATGAGCAGTACTTC
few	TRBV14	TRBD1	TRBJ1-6	CASSQDRGQANSPLHF	TGTGCCAGCAGCCAAGATAGGGGACAGGCTAATTCACCCCTCCACTTT
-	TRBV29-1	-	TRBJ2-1	CSVPQGMTYNEQFF	TGCAGCGTTCCTCAAGGGATGACCTACAATGAGCAGTTCTTC
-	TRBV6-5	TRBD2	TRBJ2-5	CASSYSKFGEGQETQYF	TGTGCCAGCAGTTACTCGAAGTTCGGGGAGGGGCAAGAGACCCAGTACTTC
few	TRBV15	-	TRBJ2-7	CATSTSSYEQYF	TGTGCCACCAGCACTAGTTCCTACGAGCAGTACTTC
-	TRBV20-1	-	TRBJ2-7	CSAPRGRGSYEQYF	TGCAGTGCTCCGAGGGGGAGAGGATCCTACGAGCAGTACTTC
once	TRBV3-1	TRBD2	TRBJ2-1	CASRSGLAGSYNEQFF	TGTGCCAGCAGGTCTGGACTAGCAGGCTCCTACAATGAGCAGTTCTTC
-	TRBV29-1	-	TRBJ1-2	CSVEGPVGQNGYTF	TGCAGCGTGGAGGGGCCGGTAGGGCAGAATGGCTACACCTTC
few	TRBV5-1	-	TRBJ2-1	CASSLRPYYNEQFF	TGCGCCAGCAGCTTGCGTCCCTACTACAATGAGCAGTTCTTC
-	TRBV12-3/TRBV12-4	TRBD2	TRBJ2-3	CASSSGTSGGPPYF	TGTGCCAGCAGTTCGGGGACTAGCGGGGGACCTCCGTATTTT
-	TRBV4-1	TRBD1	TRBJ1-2	CASSQGINRGSDYGYTF	TGCGCCAGCAGCCAAGGGATTAACAGGGGAAGTGACTATGGCTACACCTTC
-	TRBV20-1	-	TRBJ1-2	CSATEDTNDGYTF	TGCAGTGCTACCGAAGACACGAACGATGGCTACACCTTC
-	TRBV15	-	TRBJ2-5	CATHGGETQYF	TGTGCCACCCATGGGGGAGAGACCCAGTACTTC
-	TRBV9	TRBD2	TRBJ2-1	CASSARSGLGYNEQFF	TGTGCCAGCAGCGCCCGTTCGGGACTAGGCTACAATGAGCAGTTCTTC
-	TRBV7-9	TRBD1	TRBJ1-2	CASSLEQGRYTF	TGTGCCAGCAGCTTAGAACAGGGGCGCTACACCTTC
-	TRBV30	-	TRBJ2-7	CAWSADGFSYEQYF	TGTGCCTGGAGTGCGGACGGCTTTTCCTACGAGCAGTACTTC
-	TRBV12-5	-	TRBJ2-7	CASGLSLGEQYF	TGTGCTAGTGGTTTGTCCCTAGGCGAGCAGTACTTC
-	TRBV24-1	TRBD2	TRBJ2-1	CATGDSGSLGEQFF	TGTGCCACCGGGGATAGCGGGAGTCTCGGTGAGCAGTTCTTC